The 23 T cell receptor beta chains in this list originate from one sample, sequenced in a study of human T cells and chemical hapten exposure. This sample's time point: patch test 2, 6 weeks after DPC sensitization. Treatment defined: therapeutic diphenylcyclopropenone sensitization with weekly scalp DPC. TCRdb re-called the RACE reads with MiXCR, one entry per CDR3 protein. The repertoire holds about 110,000 distinct CDR3 sequences, with roughly a tenth as singletons. This specimen consisted of whole blood, obtained in connection with sensitization to the hapten diphenylcyclopropenone (DPC). These TCRs come from a woman aged 40-49 years with alopecia areata. Some clones in this sample may be carry-over from other donors' samples.

This clonotype was observed a handful of times. The chain employs TRBV11-2 and TRBJ1-1; TRBD1 might be the D (6 bases). CDR1 is SGHAT, CDR2 FQNNGV, per germline. The CDR3 consists of 14 residues. V gave up 5 bases and J gave up 5 bases, with 15 bases separating them. The chain's CDR3 is CASSLLTGETEAFF. The CDR3 coding sequence is TGTGCCAGCAGCCTACTGACAGGCGAAACTGAAGCTTTCTTT.

Only a few counts were recorded for this clonotype. This chain uses TRBV6-2 or TRBV6-3 with TRBJ1-2, with no clear D. Per germline, CDR1 MNHEY and CDR2 SVGEGT. This CDR3 region has 13 residues. The V end was cut by 5 bases, the J end by 3 bases, with 10 bases between. CDR3 DNA sequence: TGTGCCAGCAGTCAGGACGGCTACTATGGCTACACCTTC. Amino acids: CASSQDGYYGYTF.

This clonotype was seen only a few times. The chain combines TRBV7-6 with TRBJ1-4, with D tentatively TRBD1 (5 bases). The CDR3 extends over 15 amino acids. Germline V gene data show CDR1 as SGHVS and CDR2 as FNYEAQ. The V and J ends lost 4 bases and 5 bases respectively, with 14 bases between them. The chain's CDR3 is CASSYRDGRNEKLFF. In nucleotides, the CDR3 is TGTGCCAGCAGCTACCGGGACGGACGCAATGAAAAACTGTTTTTT.

This clonotype appeared many times. The V gene is TRBV6-2 or TRBV6-3, the J gene TRBJ2-6; no clear D. The V end lost 7 bases, the J end lost 0 bases, and 10 bases lay between the germline ends. This CDR3 comprises 15 residues. Per the germline V gene, CDR1 is MNHEY and CDR2 is SVGEGT. The CDR3 here is CASNPDPSGANVLTF. CDR3 sequence (DNA): TGTGCCAGCAATCCAGACCCCTCTGGGGCCAACGTCCTGACTTTC.

This clonotype has only a few counts. The chain uses TRBV7-2 and TRBJ1-3, with D maybe TRBD1 (5 bases). The CDR3 has 15 residues. Deletions cut 3 bases from V and 3 bases from J, with 12 bases between. Germline CDR1 SGHTA, CDR2 FQGNSA. The CDR3 DNA reads as TGTGCCAGCAGCTTGGGACGGCGATTTGGAAACACCATATATTTT. Its protein is CASSLGRRFGNTIYF.

This clonotype was seen a handful of times. This rearrangement joins TRBV29-1 to TRBJ1-2; a weak D match, TRBD1 (5 bases). The CDR3 has 13 residues. Looked up from germline, CDR1 is SQVTM and CDR2 is ANQGSEA. With 0 bases removed from V and 4 bases from J, the gap between germline ends came to 9 bases. DNA of the CDR3: TGCAGCGTTGAAGATCGGGGGAGCTATGGCTACACCTTC. Translating gives CSVEDRGSYGYTF. The full variable domain, its missing parts supplied by reference TRBV29-1 and TRBJ1-2, is SAVISQKPSRDICQRGTSLTIQCQVDSQVTMMFWYRQQPGQSLTLIATANQGSEATYESGFVIDKFPISRPNLTFSTLTVSNMSPEDSSIYLCSVEDRGSYGYTFGSGTRLTVV.

V and J are TRBV27 and TRBJ1-1, with 9 bases that match TRBD1. There are 13 residues in the CDR3. After removal of 4 bases from V and 3 bases from J, the junction contained 0 bases not matched to a gene. Germline V gene data show CDR1 as MNHEY and CDR2 as SMNVEV (reference sequence). The CDR3 region has the DNA TGTGCCAGCAGTTGGACAGGGGACACTGAAGCTTTCTTT. Its protein product is CASSWTGDTEAFF.

The chain combines TRBV7-2 with TRBJ2-3; a weak D match, TRBD2 (5 bases). V shed 4 bases and J shed 5 bases, with 16 bases lying between them. The CDR3 length is 15 residues. CDR1 and CDR2 from the germline V gene are SGHTA and FQGNSA. CDR3 DNA sequence: TGTGCCAGCAGCTCACACCCGGGATTTCAAGATACGCAGTATTTT. It is translated as CASSSHPGFQDTQYF.

In this sample, this clonotype turned up many times. This chain connects TRBV7-9 to TRBJ2-1, with 10 bases aligning to TRBD2. The length of the CDR3 is 18 residues. The germline gives CDR1 SEHNR, CDR2 FQNEAQ (reference sequence). Trimming removed 4 bases from V and 0 bases from J; junction bases left unmatched: 9. DNA for the CDR3: TGTGCCAGCAGCTCCGGGGGCCTAGCGGGGGACTCCTACAATGAGCAGTTCTTC. It specifies CASSSGGLAGDSYNEQFF.

This clonotype appeared a single time. The J gene is TRBJ2-3, the V gene TRBV28, with D unclear. V was trimmed by 4 bases and J by 0 bases, leaving 11 bases between them. This CDR3 spans 15 amino acids. Germline values: CDR1 MDHEN, CDR2 SYDVKM. CDR3 sequence reads: CASSSGHRSTDTQYF. The DNA of the CDR3 is TGTGCCAGCAGTTCGGGTCACCGAAGCACAGATACGCAGTATTTT. The full variable domain, rest sourced from reference TRBV28 and TRBJ2-3, is DVKVTQSSRYLVKRTGEKVFLECVQDMDHENMFWYRQDPGLGLRLIYFSYDVKMKEKGDIPEGYSVSREKKERFSLILESASTNQTSMYLCASSSGHRSTDTQYFGPGTRLTVL.

This clonotype has just a few counts. The chain recombines TRBV5-6 with TRBJ2-1; TRBD2 aligns across 7 bases. V gave up 3 bases and J gave up 4 bases; unmatched junction bases: 7. The CDR3 covers 15 residues. CDR1 is SGHDT, CDR2 YYEEEE, per germline. DNA of the CDR3: TGTGCCAGCAGCTCGGGACTATCAGGGTACAATGAGCAGTTCTTC. This gives the protein CASSSGLSGYNEQFF.

The table lists this clonotype with many counts. The rearrangement joins TRBV5-1 to TRBJ1-2; 10 bases agree with TRBD1. CDR1 is SGHRS and CDR2 is YFSETQ in the germline V gene. With 4 bases clipped from V and 5 bases from J, the junction kept 5 bases outside the gene matches. This CDR3 contains 14 residues. The CDR3 sequence is CASSGGQGTYGYTF. In nucleotides, the CDR3 is TGCGCCAGCAGCGGGGGACAGGGGACGTATGGCTACACCTTC. The full variable domain, in which reference TRBV5-1 and TRBJ1-2 provide the parts outside the CDR3, is KAGVTQTPRYLIKTRGQQVTLSCSPISGHRSVSWYQQTPGQGLQFLFEYFSETQRNKGNFPGRFSGRQFSNSRSEMNVSTLELGDSALYLCASSGGQGTYGYTFGSGTRLTVV.

This clonotype was observed a few times. V usage is TRBV6-2 or TRBV6-3 and J usage is TRBJ2-7; 8 bases are a match to TRBD1. Germline V gene lookup returns CDR1 MNHEY and CDR2 SVGEGT. The CDR3 runs to 16 residues. V lost 6 bases to trimming and J lost 1 base; unmatched junction nucleotides: 11. The CDR3 DNA reads TGTGCCAGCAGATCCTCCGGGACAGGACCTTCCTACGAGCAGTACTTC. Translating it yields CASRSSGTGPSYEQYF.

Comments on this clonotype: A read error is possible here, since a much larger clone lies one base away. V and J are TRBV18 and TRBJ1-1, with D uncertain. The CDR3 sequence is 15 residues long. Germline lookup yields CDR1 KGHSH and CDR2 LQKENI. As DNA, the CDR3 is TGTGCCAGGTCACCCGGCCTAGAAGATGGCACTGAAGCTTTCTTT. Amino acid sequence: CARSPGLEDGTEAFF.

This clonotype was picked up many times. This sequence joins TRBV30 and TRBJ2-7, with D possibly matching TRBD2 (5 bases). Trimming removed 5 bases at V and 4 bases at J, with 12 bases between. Looked up from germline, CDR1 is GTSNPN and CDR2 is SVGIG (reference sequence). This CDR3 comprises 12 residues. CDR3 coding DNA: TGTGCCTGGGGGAGTCGGGTTTACGAGCAGTACTTC. Its protein product is CAWGSRVYEQYF.

As concerns this clonotype: Possible read error: a much larger clone is one base away. The chain recombines TRBV12-3 or TRBV12-4 with TRBJ2-7; maybe TRBD1 (5 bases). The CDR3 extends over 12 amino acids. CDR3 nucleotides: TGTGCCAGCAGTCCAGGGTATGGTGAGCAGTGCTTC. As protein: CASSPGYGEQCF.

This chain connects TRBV7-2 to TRBJ2-1, with D unresolved. Trimming took off 5 bases at V and 9 bases at J, with 11 bases between the two ends. The V gene's germline CDR1 is SGHTA and CDR2 FQGNSA. CDR3 length: 12 residues. In DNA form, the CDR3 reads TGTGCCAGCAGCGTCCCCTGGAGTGAGCAGTTCTTC. As protein: CASSVPWSEQFF. Full variable domain (rest looked up from reference TRBV7-2 and TRBJ2-1): GAGVSQSPSNKVTEKGKDVELRCDPISGHTALYWYRQSLGQGLEFLIYFQGNSAPDKSGLPSDRFSAERTGGSVSTLTIQRTQQEDSAVYLCASSVPWSEQFFGPGTRLTVL.

This clonotype was found many times. V is TRBV14 and J is TRBJ1-1; D not certain. V was shortened by 4 bases and J by 6 bases, with 15 bases between the two germline ends. The CDR3 has 14 residues. CDR1 and CDR2 (germline): SGHDN, FVKESK. The CDR3 reads CASSPLARHAEAFF. CDR3 DNA: TGTGCCAGCAGCCCCCTCGCCAGGCATGCTGAAGCTTTCTTT. Supplemented by reference TRBV14 and TRBJ1-1, the full variable domain reads EAGVTQFPSHSVIEKGQTVTLRCDPISGHDNLYWYRRVMGKEIKFLLHFVKESKQDESGMPNNRFLAERTGGTYSTLKVQPAELEDSGVYFCASSPLARHAEAFFGQGTRLTVV.

This clonotype was found many times. This chain connects TRBV20-1 to TRBJ2-1; 10 bases align to TRBD1. The CDR3 spans 14 residues. Germline-derived CDR1 and CDR2 are DFQATT and SNEGSKA (reference sequence). V lost 3 bases and J lost 8; bases outside the gene matches: 7. DNA for the CDR3: TGCAGTGCTAGCGCGGGACAGGGGATCGATGAGCAGTTCTTC. Amino acids: CSASAGQGIDEQFF.

At least ten counts were recorded for this clonotype. This rearrangement joins TRBV5-1 to TRBJ2-2, with 7 bases aligning to TRBD1. The J segment lost 4 bases and the V segment lost 4 bases, leaving 1 base of the junction unmatched. The CDR3 has 13 amino acids. The V gene's germline CDR1 is SGHRS and CDR2 YFSETQ. CDR3 region: CASSRDSTGELFF. CDR3 DNA sequence: TGCGCCAGCAGCCGGGACAGCACCGGGGAGCTGTTTTTT.

In this sample, this clonotype turned up a few times. The V and J genes are TRBV27 and TRBJ2-3, with TRBD2 identical over 13 bases. The CDR3 consists of 17 residues. The germline CDR1 and CDR2 sequences are MNHEY and SMNVEV (reference sequence). The junction had 7 bases not matched to a gene; V was cut back by 2 bases and J by 5 bases. The DNA of the CDR3 is TGTGCCAGCAGTTTAGGCCTTTGGACTAGCGGGGGAGATACGCAGTATTTT. Translating gives CASSLGLWTSGGDTQYF.

This clonotype came up a few times. This sequence joins TRBV13 and TRBJ1-4; tentatively, D is TRBD1 (5 bases). Looked up from germline, CDR1 is PRHDT and CDR2 is FYEKMQ (reference sequence). Trimming left V 4 bases short and J 8 bases short, with 11 bases between. The CDR3 has 13 amino acids. This CDR3 reads CASSYPGDEKLFF. The CDR3 DNA follows: TGTGCCAGCAGCTACCCGGGGGACGAAAAACTGTTTTTT.

This clonotype was observed at least ten times. This chain links TRBV27 with TRBJ2-2, with TRBD1 matching over 8 bases. Germline CDR1 is MNHEY and CDR2 is SMNVEV (reference sequence). The CDR3 spans 16 residues. V lost 1 base to trimming and J lost 4 bases; unmatched junction nucleotides: 5. The CDR3 DNA sequence: TGTGCCAGCAGTTTATGGCCAGGGGGCGTCACCGGGGAGCTGTTTTTT. Translated: CASSLWPGGVTGELFF.